The T cell receptor (beta chain) described here comes from a study of T cells after posttransplantation cyclophosphamide (dated by TCRdb to about 2016). The study in broad terms: T cell repertoire reconstitution was tracked by TRB sequencing after myeloablative bone marrow transplantation in which posttransplantation cyclophosphamide was used as GVHD prophylaxis. TRB sequencing was also done on up to about 3 additional blood samples from 2 to 5.2 years after transplant in 3 patients, and on pretransplant blood from several patients. Samples from around 40 PTCy-treated patients and 15 to 20 related bone marrow donors of those patients were subjected to antigen receptor sequencing. Because TRA and TRB clonality correlated tightly in roughly nine samples, the subsequent TCR analyses were limited to TRB only. TRB sequencing was performed on blood from all 35 or so PTCy patients with 1-year posttransplant specimens. Public TRB sequences were compared against a database of over 3,000 sequences linked to responses to pathogens, tumor antigens, self-antigens and alloantigens.

Viable CD3+CD4+ or CD3+CD8+ cells that were CCR7+CD45RA+CD45RO-CD95-CD27+CD28+ were classified as naive T cells. Related bone marrow donors provided peripheral blood samples on the day of marrow donation. Mononuclear cells from peripheral blood and bone marrow were separated by Ficoll-Hypaque density centrifugation and then cryopreserved. Sorting of CD4+ and CD8+ T cells, including naive and memory subsets, was performed by FACS on a FACSAria II. The paper as a whole reports these results and caveats: Donor-recipient similarity was low at 1-2 months but rose over the first year, and later blood repertoires were often dominated by donor CD8+ memory clones. Across the approximately 45 patients, TRB clonality was highly associated with recipient CMV seropositivity and CMV reactivation, and diversity with PTCy was similar to that in the CNI/methotrexate controls. The TRB repertoires of T cells infiltrating skin or the GI tract showed only limited overlap with the TRB repertoires found in blood.

Concerning this clone: The antigen it recognizes is unknown. No per-base quality is available; no much larger clone lies one base away.

The germline V gene supplies CDR1 LGHNA and CDR2 YSLEER. Trimming leaves V shorter by 4 bases and J shorter by 4 bases, with the junction holding 10 bases beyond the gene matches. There are 17 amino acids in the CDR3, from cysteine to phenylalanine inclusive. This entry keeps only the CDR3 DNA: 51 bases, framed from base 1. Genomic DNA was used for TRB sequencing, which was performed with the immunoSEQ assay at survey resolution or with the hsTCRB kit. For the original study's pipeline: The immunoSEQ software was used for initial read processing, and the LymphoSeq R package was used for repertoire analyses. For each TRB dataset, clonality was calculated as 1 minus normalized Shannon entropy, and the Gini coefficient was computed as well. To infer phenotypes in unsorted samples, TRB sequences from sorted subsets of the recipient or donor were mapped onto unsorted samples from the same recipient. The immuneACCESS repertoire file appears here via TCRdb, limited to in-frame rearrangements. These files lack a portion of the clones; in checked studies, under half of the deficit traces to unresolved V genes, and the cause of the others is not known. The DNA was the basis for D and trimming; V, J and clone size are from that table. This sample is represented by 8,500 to 10,000 clones; nearly 98% of them were singletons. The ten largest clones represent under 0.3% of the sample.

The sequencing input was naive CD4+ T cells sorted from PBMCs. The sequence derives from a woman in her fifties or sixties in good health, CMV-negative, and a related stem cell transplant donor. The chain is made from TRBV4-3 and TRBJ2-1; the central 10 bases match TRBD2. The DNA is TGCGCCAGCAGCCGAGAACCCCTAGCGGGGGCTTACAATGAGCAGTTCTTC. Its coded protein is CASSREPLAGAYNEQFF.